These T cell receptor beta chains were read from a single sample in a study of blood T cell repertoires in COVID-19. The table came from immunoSEQ multiplex PCR; TCRdb's copy has only in-frame clones and leaves some out. The data show 140,000 to 150,000 clones, 84% seen once. Sequenced: PBMCs or T cells enriched from blood (not recorded which). The receptors were sampled from a woman in her fifties or sixties who had been exposed to COVID-19. Each CDR3 is given with its conserved first and last residue. The D gene is left open where the match is weak. A row's size may be missing; if present it is once, few, many or a size class.

D,V,J,size,DNA,CDR3
TRBD1,TRBV29-1,TRBJ2-1,NA,TGCAGCGTTGAAGCCAGGGGGCTCGACAATGAGCAGTTCTTC,CSVEARGLDNEQFF
TRBD2,TRBV5-6,TRBJ2-4,NA,TGTGCCAGCAGCGGGCCGGGACTAGAATATATTCAGTACTTC,CASSGPGLEYIQYF
NA,TRBV24-1,TRBJ2-3,NA,TGTGCCACCAGTGACACCAGGGTGAGCACAGATACGCAGTATTTT,CATSDTRVSTDTQYF
TRBD1,TRBV30,TRBJ1-4,once,TGTGCCTGGAGTGTAGCCCTGACAGGGAGAAATGAAAAACTGTTTTTT,CAWSVALTGRNEKLFF
TRBD1,TRBV2,TRBJ1-1,NA,TGTGCCAGCAGTGAAGCATCCCATAAACAGGGGGAGAACACTGAAGCTTTCTTT,CASSEASHKQGENTEAFF
TRBD2,TRBV19,TRBJ2-1,few,TGTGCCAGTAGTATGCTAGCGGGAGGGCCCTATGAGCAGTTCTTC,CASSMLAGGPYEQFF
TRBD2,TRBV7-7,TRBJ2-1,NA,TGTGCCAGCAGCACCGGACTAGCGGGGAACAATGAGCAGTTCTTC,CASSTGLAGNNEQFF
NA,TRBV14,TRBJ1-2,NA,TGTGCCAGCAGCGAGGGGGGGTTCTATGGCTACACCTTC,CASSEGGFYGYTF
NA,TRBV21-1,TRBJ1-2,NA,TGTGCCAGCAGCAAAAACCGGGACAGCGCTAACTATGGCTACACCTTC,CASSKNRDSANYGYTF
NA,TRBV7-9,TRBJ1-5,NA,TGTGCCAGCAGCTCCGGTAGCGGGGGGGGTCAGCCCCAGCATTTT,CASSSGSGGGQPQHF
TRBD1,TRBV6-5,TRBJ1-2,NA,TGTGCCAGCAGCAGGGGGACAGCGCGAGACTATGGCTACACCTTC,CASSRGTARDYGYTF
NA,TRBV11-3,TRBJ2-1,NA,TGTGCCAGCAGCCCGTCCTTCGCGCACAATGAGCAGTTCTTC,CASSPSFAHNEQFF
TRBD2,TRBV3-1/TRBV3-2,TRBJ2-7,NA,TGTGCCAGCAGCCCTGGACTAGCGCAATACGAGCAGTACTTC,CASSPGLAQYEQYF
NA,TRBV7-9,TRBJ1-2,NA,TGTGCCACCTCCTGGGAGGGGAACTATGGCTACACCTTC,CATSWEGNYGYTF
NA,TRBV6-2/TRBV6-3,TRBJ1-1,NA,TGTGCCAGCAGTTACTCGCTACAGGGAACTGAAGCTTTCTTT,CASSYSLQGTEAFF
NA,TRBV9,TRBJ1-3,NA,TGTGCCAGCAGCGTATCGGGGGTCTCTGGAAACACCATATATTTT,CASSVSGVSGNTIYF
TRBD2,TRBV19,TRBJ2-1,NA,TGTGCCAGTAGTTGGCCTAGCGGCTACAATGAGCAGTTCTTC,CASSWPSGYNEQFF
TRBD1,TRBV7-2,TRBJ1-5,NA,TGTGCCAGCAGCTTAGTGGGACAGGGTAGGTTCAGTAATCAGCCCCAGCATTTT,CASSLVGQGRFSNQPQHF
NA,TRBV19,TRBJ2-2,NA,TGTGCCAGTAGTCGACACGACACCGGGGAGCTGTTTTTT,CASSRHDTGELFF
TRBD2,TRBV11-3,TRBJ2-1,NA,TGTGCCAGCAGCTTAGGTGGCGGGAGCGGGCCCAATGAGCAGTTCTTC,CASSLGGGSGPNEQFF
NA,TRBV5-1,TRBJ2-7,NA,TGCGCCAGCAAGCAGGCAGGGACCTACGAGCAGTACTTC,CASKQAGTYEQYF
TRBD2,TRBV6-1,TRBJ2-5,NA,TGTGCCAGCAGTGACGGACTAGCCGGGACCCAGTACTTC,CASSDGLAGTQYF
NA,TRBV6-2/TRBV6-3,TRBJ1-2,NA,TGTGCCAGCAGTTACTCGGCAGGGCTCGGCTACACCTTC,CASSYSAGLGYTF
NA,TRBV6-2/TRBV6-3,TRBJ2-7,few,TGTGCCAGCAGCCTTGGGCCCCTTTTAGGCCAGGGTGTCTCCTACGAGCAGTACTTC,CASSLGPLLGQGVSYEQYF
TRBD1,TRBV10-2,TRBJ1-1,NA,TGCGCCAGCAGTGAAGGGACAGGAAAAAACACTGAAGCTTTCTTT,CASSEGTGKNTEAFF
NA,TRBV9,TRBJ2-7,NA,TGTGCCAGCAGCGTGGGGCTAAACGTGGAGCAGTACTTC,CASSVGLNVEQYF
NA,TRBV2,TRBJ2-5,NA,TGTGCCAGCACCCCAGATCAGGCGACCCAGTACTTC,CASTPDQATQYF
TRBD2,TRBV7-2,TRBJ2-5,NA,TGTGCCAGCAGCCTAGGACTAGCGTTCCAAGAGACCCAGTACTTC,CASSLGLAFQETQYF
TRBD2,TRBV5-1,TRBJ2-7,NA,TGCGCCAGCAGCTTGGGACTAGCGGGGGATAAGCAGTACTTC,CASSLGLAGDKQYF
TRBD1,TRBV7-9,TRBJ1-1,NA,TGTGCCAGCAGCTTGGGGGACAGGGGAAGGGGCACTGAAGCTTTCTTT,CASSLGDRGRGTEAFF
NA,TRBV9,TRBJ1-2,NA,TGTGCCAGCAGCGCCCCCAGGGGTCCTCCTTTCTATGGCTACACCTTC,CASSAPRGPPFYGYTF
NA,TRBV6-1,TRBJ1-3,NA,TGTGCCAGCAGTGAACTGTCTGGAAACACCATATATTTT,CASSELSGNTIYF
NA,TRBV5-4,TRBJ2-5,NA,TGTGCCAGCAGCTTTTGGGGGCAACAAGAGACCCAGTACTTC,CASSFWGQQETQYF
NA,TRBV3-1/TRBV3-2,TRBJ2-4,once,TGTGCCAGCAGCCCCAACCGAATACTAGCCAAAAACATTCAGTACTTC,CASSPNRILAKNIQYF
NA,TRBV7-9,TRBJ1-4,NA,TGTGCCAGCAGCTTAGGATTGGGCGTTGAAAAACTGTTTTTT,CASSLGLGVEKLFF
NA,TRBV5-6,TRBJ1-1,NA,TGTGCCAGCAGCTTGAACACAGTTGAAGCTTTCTTT,CASSLNTVEAFF
TRBD2,TRBV13,TRBJ2-5,NA,TGTGCCAGCAGACATACTAGCGGGGGACAAGAGACCCAGTACTTC,CASRHTSGGQETQYF
NA,TRBV7-9,TRBJ1-1,NA,TGTGCCAGCAGCATGGGACATAAGACTGAAGCTTTCTTT,CASSMGHKTEAFF
NA,TRBV7-8,TRBJ2-7,NA,TGTGCCAGCAGCCGATTGGAGGCGTCGGCCCCCGAGCAGTACTTC,CASSRLEASAPEQYF
TRBD1,TRBV19,TRBJ1-1,NA,TGTGCCAGTATAGACAGGGGAGGGATAAGCACTGAAGCTTTCTTT,CASIDRGGISTEAFF
TRBD2,TRBV30,TRBJ2-1,NA,TGTGCCTGGAGTCCGAGGACTAGCGGGAGACATGAGCAGTTCTTC,CAWSPRTSGRHEQFF
TRBD2,TRBV18,TRBJ2-3,NA,TGTGCCAGCTCACCGGTTGCAGGGAGGGTAACAGATACGCAGTATTTT,CASSPVAGRVTDTQYF
TRBD2,TRBV6-5,TRBJ2-7,NA,TGTGCCAGCAGCTACGGGACTAGCGTCTACGAGCAGTACTTC,CASSYGTSVYEQYF
NA,TRBV25-1,TRBJ2-3,few,TGTGCCAGCAAAGGCGTGGCCGGCGGGTCGGCAGATACGCAGTATTTT,CASKGVAGGSADTQYF
TRBD1,TRBV6-6,TRBJ1-2,NA,TGTGCCAGCAGTCCACGACAGGGGTATGGCTACACCTTC,CASSPRQGYGYTF